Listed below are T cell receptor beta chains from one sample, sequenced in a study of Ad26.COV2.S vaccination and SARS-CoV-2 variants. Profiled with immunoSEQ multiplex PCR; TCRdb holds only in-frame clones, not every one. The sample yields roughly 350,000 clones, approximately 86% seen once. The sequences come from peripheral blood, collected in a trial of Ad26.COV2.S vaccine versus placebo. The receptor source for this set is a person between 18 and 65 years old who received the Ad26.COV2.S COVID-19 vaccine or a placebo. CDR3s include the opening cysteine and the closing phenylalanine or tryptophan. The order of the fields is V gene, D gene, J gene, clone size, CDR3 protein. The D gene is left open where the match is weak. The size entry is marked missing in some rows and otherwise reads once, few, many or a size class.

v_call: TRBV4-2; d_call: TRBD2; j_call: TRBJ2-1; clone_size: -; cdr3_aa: CASSQERLASEQFF
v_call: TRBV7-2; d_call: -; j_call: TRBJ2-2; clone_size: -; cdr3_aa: CASSLVGGMNTGELFF
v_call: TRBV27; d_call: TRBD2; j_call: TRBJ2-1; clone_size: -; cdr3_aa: CASSLAGENEQFF
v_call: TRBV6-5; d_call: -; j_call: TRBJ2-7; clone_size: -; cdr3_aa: CASNPTTTFVGQYF
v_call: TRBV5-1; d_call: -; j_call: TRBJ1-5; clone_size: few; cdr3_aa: CASSPDAAGPQHF
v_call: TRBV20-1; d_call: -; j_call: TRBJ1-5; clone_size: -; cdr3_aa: CSASAPGGNQPQHF
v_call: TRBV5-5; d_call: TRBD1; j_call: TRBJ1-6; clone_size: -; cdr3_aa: CASSSRGTGGGFSYNSPLHF
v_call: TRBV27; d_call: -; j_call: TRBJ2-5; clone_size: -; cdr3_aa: CASRPRGPQETQYF
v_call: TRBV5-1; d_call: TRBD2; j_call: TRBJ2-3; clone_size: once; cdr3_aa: CASSFGGRADTQYF
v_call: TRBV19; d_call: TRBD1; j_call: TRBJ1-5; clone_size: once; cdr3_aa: CASKLTTGRQPQHF
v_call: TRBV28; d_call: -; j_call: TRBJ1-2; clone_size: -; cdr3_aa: CASSLDGGRGYGYTF
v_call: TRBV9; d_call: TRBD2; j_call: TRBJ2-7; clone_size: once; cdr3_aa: CASSGGSGGVTYEQYF
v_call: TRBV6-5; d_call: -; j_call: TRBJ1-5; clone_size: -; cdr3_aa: CASRPPGGASQPQHF
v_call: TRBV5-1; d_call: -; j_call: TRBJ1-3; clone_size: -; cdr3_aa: CASSLSQQISGNTIYF
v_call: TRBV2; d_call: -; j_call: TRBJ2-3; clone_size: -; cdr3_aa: CASSLGLDTQYF
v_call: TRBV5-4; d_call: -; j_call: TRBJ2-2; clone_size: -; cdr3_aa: CASSPRAANTGELFF
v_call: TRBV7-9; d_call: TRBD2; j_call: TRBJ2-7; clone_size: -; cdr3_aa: CASSSGTSGTYEQYF
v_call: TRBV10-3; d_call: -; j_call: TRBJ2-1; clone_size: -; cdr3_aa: CAISEIANEQFF
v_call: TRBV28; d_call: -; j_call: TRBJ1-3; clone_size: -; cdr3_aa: CASSLMGTNGNTIYF
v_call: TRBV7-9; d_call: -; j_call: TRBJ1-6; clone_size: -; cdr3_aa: CASSRGPNYNSPLHF
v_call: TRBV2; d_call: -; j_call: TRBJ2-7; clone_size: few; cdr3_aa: CASSQGGAYEQYF
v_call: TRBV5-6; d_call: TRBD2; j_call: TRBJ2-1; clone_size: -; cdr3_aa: CASSWNSGLAGNEQFF
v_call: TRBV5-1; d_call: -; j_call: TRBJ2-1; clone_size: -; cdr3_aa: CASSPGEWGNEQFF
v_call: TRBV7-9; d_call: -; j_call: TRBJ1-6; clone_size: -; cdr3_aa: CASSLAEAGSNSPLHF
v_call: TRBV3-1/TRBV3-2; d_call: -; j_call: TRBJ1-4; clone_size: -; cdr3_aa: CASSQDLDNNEKLFF
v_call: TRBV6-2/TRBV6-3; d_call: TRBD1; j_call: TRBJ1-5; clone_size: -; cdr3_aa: CASSPRTGGLSNQPQHF
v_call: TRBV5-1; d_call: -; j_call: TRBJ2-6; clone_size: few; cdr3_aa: CASSWEFSGANVLTF
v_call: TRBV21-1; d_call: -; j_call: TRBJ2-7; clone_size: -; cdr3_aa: CASSKDSRLHYEQYF
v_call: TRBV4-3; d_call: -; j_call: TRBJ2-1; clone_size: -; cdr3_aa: CASSQDGDNEQFF
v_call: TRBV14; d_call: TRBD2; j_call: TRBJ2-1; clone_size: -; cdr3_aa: CASSPSIISGSLGEQFF
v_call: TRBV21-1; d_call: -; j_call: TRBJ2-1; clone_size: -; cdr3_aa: CASSHLPGPSSYNEQFF
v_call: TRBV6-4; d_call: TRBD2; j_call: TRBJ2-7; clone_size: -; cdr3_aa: CASSLTAGATSSEQYF
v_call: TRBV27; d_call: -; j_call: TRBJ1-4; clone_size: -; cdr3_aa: CASSPYTWGNRGEKLFF
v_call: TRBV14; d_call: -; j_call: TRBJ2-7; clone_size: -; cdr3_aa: CASSQPTREQYF
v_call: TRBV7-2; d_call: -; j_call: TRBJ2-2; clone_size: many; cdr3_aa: CASSFDRSTGELFF
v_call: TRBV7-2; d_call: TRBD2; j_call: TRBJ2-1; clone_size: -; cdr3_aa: CASSPDGGTYNEQFF
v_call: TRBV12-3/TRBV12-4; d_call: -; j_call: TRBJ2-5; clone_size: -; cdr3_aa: CASKREGGQTQYF
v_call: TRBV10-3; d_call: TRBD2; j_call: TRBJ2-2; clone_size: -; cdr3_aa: CAISERRGDTGELFF
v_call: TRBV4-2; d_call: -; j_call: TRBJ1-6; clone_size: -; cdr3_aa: CASSQGSRENSPLHF
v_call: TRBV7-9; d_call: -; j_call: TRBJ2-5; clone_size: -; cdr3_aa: CASSPSGPETQYF
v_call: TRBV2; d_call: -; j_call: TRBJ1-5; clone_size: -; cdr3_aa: CASRPGLGNQPQHF